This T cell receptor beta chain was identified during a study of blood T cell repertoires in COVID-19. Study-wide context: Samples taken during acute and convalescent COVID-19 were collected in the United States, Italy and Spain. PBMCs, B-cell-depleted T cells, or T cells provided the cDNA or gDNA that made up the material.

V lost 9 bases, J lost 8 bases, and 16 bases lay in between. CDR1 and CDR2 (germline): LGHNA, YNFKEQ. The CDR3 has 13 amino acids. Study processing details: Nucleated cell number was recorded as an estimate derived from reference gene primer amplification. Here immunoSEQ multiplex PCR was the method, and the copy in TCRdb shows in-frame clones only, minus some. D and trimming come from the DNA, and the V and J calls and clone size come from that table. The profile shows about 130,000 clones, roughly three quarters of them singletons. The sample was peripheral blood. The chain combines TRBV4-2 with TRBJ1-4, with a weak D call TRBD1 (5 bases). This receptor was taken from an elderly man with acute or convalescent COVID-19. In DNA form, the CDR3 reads TGTGCCAGTCAGAATGGGGGAGGGGAAAAACTGTTTTTT. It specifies CASQNGGGEKLFF.